A selection of T cell receptor beta chains follows, all from one sample in a study of T cells after yellow fever vaccination. TCRdb used MiXCR to reprocess the 5' RACE reads, holding one entry per CDR3 protein. The sample has some 69,000 distinct CDR3 sequences, around 6.2% seen once; the top ten hold under 2.5%. The input for sequencing was CD4+ T cells sorted from PBMCs, taken around 15 days after the first yellow fever vaccination. Every receptor here comes from a man between 18 and 35 years old who received the YFV17D yellow fever vaccine. The CDR3 runs from the conserved cysteine through the conserved F or W. The D gene is left open where the match is weak. The size of a clone is reported for some rows only, either as once, few or many, or as a class for expanded clones.

>-|16|TRBV4-3|TRBJ2-3|-
CASSRRGTGATDTQYF
TGCGCCAGCAGCCGCCGGGGGACGGGCGCCACAGATACGCAGTATTTT
>many|16|TRBV6-5|TRBJ1-3|-
CASSYSSMVGGNTIYF
TGTGCCAGCAGTTACTCGAGTATGGTCGGTGGAAACACCATATATTTT
>many|12|TRBV5-6|TRBJ2-1|-
CASRRFYNEQFF
TGTGCCAGCAGACGGTTCTACAATGAGCAGTTCTTC
>-|17|TRBV7-2|TRBJ2-4|TRBD2
CASSHRPSGAGWNIQYF
TGTGCCAGCAGCCACCGGCCTAGCGGGGCGGGGTGGAACATTCAGTACTTC
>-|15|TRBV20-1|TRBJ2-5|-
CSASDRSLYQETQYF
TGCAGTGCTTCCGACAGGAGCCTATACCAAGAGACCCAGTACTTC
>many|12|TRBV24-1|TRBJ1-5|-
CATQQRNQPQHF
TGTGCCACCCAACAGCGGAATCAGCCCCAGCATTTT
>many|16|TRBV5-1|TRBJ2-1|TRBD2
CASSLASGGQYNEQFF
TGCGCCAGCAGCTTGGCCAGCGGGGGGCAGTACAATGAGCAGTTCTTC
>many|17|TRBV29-1|TRBJ2-2|TRBD2
CSARTTSGGPNTGELFF
TGCAGCGCCCGGACGACTAGCGGGGGGCCGAACACCGGGGAGCTGTTTTTT
>many|17|TRBV18|TRBJ2-3|TRBD2
CASSRQISGGATDTQYF
TGTGCCAGCTCACGACAGATTAGCGGGGGGGCCACAGATACGCAGTATTTT
>-|19|TRBV18|TRBJ2-3|TRBD2
CASSPHPPIGGGRTDTQYF
TGTGCCAGCTCACCTCATCCCCCAATCGGGGGGGGCCGAACAGATACGCAGTATTTT
>many|20|TRBV18|TRBJ1-6|TRBD1
CASSPTGGSFRTSYNSPLHF
TGTGCCAGCTCACCTACAGGGGGATCGTTCCGCACGTCCTATAATTCACCCCTCCACTTT
>few|18|TRBV7-6|TRBJ2-2|TRBD2
CASSLLTAGGLGTGELFF
TGTGCCAGCAGCTTATTGACGGCGGGGGGGCTTGGCACCGGGGAGCTGTTTTTT
>many|15|TRBV7-2|TRBJ1-4|-
CASRNRVAANEKLFF
TGTGCCAGCAGAAACAGGGTTGCGGCTAATGAAAAACTGTTTTTT
>-|16|TRBV7-2|TRBJ2-5|-
CASSLPWAGMGETQYF
TGTGCCAGCAGCCTCCCCTGGGCAGGGATGGGAGAGACCCAGTACTTC
>many|14|TRBV7-3|TRBJ2-5|TRBD1
CASSQQGLGETQYF
TGTGCCAGCAGCCAACAGGGGCTCGGGGAGACCCAGTACTTC
>many|13|TRBV10-3|TRBJ2-1|-
CAISRQEFQEQFF
TGTGCCATCAGTCGACAGGAATTCCAAGAGCAGTTCTTC
>many|12|TRBV5-1|TRBJ2-1|-
CASSEDLMERFF
TGCGCCAGCAGCGAGGACTTGATGGAGAGGTTCTTC
>few|12|TRBV7-2|TRBJ1-1|-
CASRDSNTEAFF
TGTGCCAGCAGAGACTCGAACACTGAAGCTTTCTTT
>many|14|TRBV6-5|TRBJ2-5|-
CASSYRSPEATQYF
TGTGCCAGCAGTTACCGGAGTCCCGAAGCGACCCAGTACTTC
>many|16|TRBV10-2|TRBJ2-3|TRBD2
CASSERSGTYTDTQYF
TGCGCCAGCAGTGAACGGAGCGGGACCTACACAGATACGCAGTATTTT
>many|13|TRBV20-1|TRBJ2-1|TRBD2
CSARDMTGGLLFF
TGCAGTGCTAGAGATATGACGGGGGGGCTATTATTCTTC
>many|15|TRBV20-1|TRBJ2-5|TRBD2
CSALTSGGPGETQYF
TGCAGTGCTCTCACCTCGGGGGGGCCCGGAGAGACCCAGTACTTC